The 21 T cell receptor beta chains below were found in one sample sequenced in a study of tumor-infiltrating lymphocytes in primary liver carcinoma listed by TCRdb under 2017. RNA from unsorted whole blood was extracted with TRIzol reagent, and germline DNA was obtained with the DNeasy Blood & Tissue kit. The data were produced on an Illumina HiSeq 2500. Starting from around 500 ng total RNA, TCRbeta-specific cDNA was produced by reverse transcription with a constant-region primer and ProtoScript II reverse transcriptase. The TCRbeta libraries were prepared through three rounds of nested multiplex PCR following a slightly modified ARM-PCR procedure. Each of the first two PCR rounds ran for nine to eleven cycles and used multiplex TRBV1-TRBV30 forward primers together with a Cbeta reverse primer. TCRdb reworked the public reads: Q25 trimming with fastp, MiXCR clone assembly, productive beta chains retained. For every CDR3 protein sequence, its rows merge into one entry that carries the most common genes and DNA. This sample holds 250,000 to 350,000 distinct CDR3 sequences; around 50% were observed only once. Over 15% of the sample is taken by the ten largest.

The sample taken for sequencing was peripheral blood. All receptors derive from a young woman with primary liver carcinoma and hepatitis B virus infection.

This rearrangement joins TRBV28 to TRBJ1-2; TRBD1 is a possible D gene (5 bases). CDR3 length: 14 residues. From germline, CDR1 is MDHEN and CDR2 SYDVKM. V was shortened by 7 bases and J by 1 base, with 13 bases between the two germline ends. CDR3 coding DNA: TGTGCCAGCATTGAAGGGGCTCTTAACTATGGCTACACCTTC. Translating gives CASIEGALNYGYTF.

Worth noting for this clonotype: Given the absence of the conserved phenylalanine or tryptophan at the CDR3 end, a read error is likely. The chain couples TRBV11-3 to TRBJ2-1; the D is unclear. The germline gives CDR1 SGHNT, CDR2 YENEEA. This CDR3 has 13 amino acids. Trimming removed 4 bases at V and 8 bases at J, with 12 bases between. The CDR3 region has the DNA TGTGCCAGCAGCTCCCTTCTCCGGGATGAGCAGTTCTCC. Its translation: CASSSLLRDEQFS.

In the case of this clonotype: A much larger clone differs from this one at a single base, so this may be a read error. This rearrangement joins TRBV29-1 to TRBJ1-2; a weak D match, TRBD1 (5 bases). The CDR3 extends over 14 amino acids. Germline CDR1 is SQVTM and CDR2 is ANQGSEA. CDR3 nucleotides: TGCAGCGTTAAATATGCGGACAAGGGCTATAGCTACACCTTC. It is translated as CSVKYADKGYSYTF.

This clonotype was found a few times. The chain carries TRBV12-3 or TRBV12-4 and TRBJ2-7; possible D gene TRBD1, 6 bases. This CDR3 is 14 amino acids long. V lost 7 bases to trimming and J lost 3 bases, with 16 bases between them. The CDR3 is CASTLGGRGYEQYF. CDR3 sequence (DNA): TGTGCCAGCACCCTAGGGGGACGGGGCTACGAGCAGTACTTC.

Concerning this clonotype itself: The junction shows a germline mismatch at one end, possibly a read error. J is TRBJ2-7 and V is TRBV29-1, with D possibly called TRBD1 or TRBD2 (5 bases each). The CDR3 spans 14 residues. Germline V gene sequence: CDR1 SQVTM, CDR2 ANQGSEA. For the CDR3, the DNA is TGCCCCGAGCTGGGGGAGCTGCGCTCCTACGAACAGTACTTC. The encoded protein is CPELGELRSYEQYF.

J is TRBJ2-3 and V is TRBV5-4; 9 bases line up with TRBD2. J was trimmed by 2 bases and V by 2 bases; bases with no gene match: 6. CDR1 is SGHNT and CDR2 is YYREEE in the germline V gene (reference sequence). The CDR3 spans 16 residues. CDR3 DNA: TGTGCCAGCAGCTTAACTAGCGGGCCCAACACAGATACGCAGTATTTT. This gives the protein CASSLTSGPNTDTQYF. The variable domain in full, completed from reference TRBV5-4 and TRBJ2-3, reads ETGVTQSPTHLIKTRGQQVTLRCSSQSGHNTVSWYQQALGQGPQFIFQYYREEENGRGNFPPRFSGLQFPNYSSELNVNALELDDSALYLCASSLTSGPNTDTQYFGPGTRLTVL.

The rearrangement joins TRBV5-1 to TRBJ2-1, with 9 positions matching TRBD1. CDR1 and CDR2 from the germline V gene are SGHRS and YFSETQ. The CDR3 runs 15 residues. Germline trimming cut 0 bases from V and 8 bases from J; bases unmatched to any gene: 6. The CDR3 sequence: CASSLVGTGNYEQFF. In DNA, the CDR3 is TGCGCCAGCAGCTTGGTCGGGACAGGGAATTATGAGCAGTTCTTC.

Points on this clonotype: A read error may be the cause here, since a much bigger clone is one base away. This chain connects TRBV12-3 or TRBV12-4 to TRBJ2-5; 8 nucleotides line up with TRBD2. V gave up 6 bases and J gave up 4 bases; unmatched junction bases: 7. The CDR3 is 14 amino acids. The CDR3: CASRPIAGIETQYF. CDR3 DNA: TGTGCCAGCAGACCTATAGCGGGAATAGAGACCCAGTACTTC.

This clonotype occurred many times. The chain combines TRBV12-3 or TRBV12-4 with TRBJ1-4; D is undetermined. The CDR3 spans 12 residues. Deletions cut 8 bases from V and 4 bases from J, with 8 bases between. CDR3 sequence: CASRHFNEKLFF. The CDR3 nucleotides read TGTGCCAGCCGACACTTTAATGAAAAACTGTTTTTT.

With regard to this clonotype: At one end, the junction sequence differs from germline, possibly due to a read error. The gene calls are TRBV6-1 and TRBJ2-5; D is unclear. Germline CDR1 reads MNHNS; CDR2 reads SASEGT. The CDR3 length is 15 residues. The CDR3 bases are TGTGCCAGCAGTGACGGATTAGTGGGCCAAGAGACCCGGTACTTC. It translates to CASSDGLVGQETRYF.

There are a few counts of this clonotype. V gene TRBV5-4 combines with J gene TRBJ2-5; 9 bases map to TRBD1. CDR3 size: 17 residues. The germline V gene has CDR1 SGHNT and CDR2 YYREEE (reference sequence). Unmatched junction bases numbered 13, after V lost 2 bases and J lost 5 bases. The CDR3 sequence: CASSFFGRTGEGETQYF. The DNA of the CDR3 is TGTGCCAGCAGCTTTTTTGGTAGGACAGGGGAGGGGGAGACCCAGTACTTC.

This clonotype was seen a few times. CDR3 loop: CAWSVAAGANVLTF. CDR3 bases: TGTGCCTGGAGTGTAGCTGCGGGGGCCAACGTCCTGACTTTC. The V call is TRBV30, the J call TRBJ2-6; D is ambiguous. The CDR3 loop spans 14 amino acids. Germline CDR1 and CDR2: GTSNPN and SVGIG (reference sequence). The germline V and J ends were trimmed by 0 bases and 4 bases, with 7 bases remaining between them.

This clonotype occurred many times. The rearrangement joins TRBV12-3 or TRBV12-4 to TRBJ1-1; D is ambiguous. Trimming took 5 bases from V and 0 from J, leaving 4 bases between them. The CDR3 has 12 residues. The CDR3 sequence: CASSRLNTEAFF. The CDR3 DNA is TGTGCCAGCAGTCGACTGAACACTGAAGCTTTCTTT.

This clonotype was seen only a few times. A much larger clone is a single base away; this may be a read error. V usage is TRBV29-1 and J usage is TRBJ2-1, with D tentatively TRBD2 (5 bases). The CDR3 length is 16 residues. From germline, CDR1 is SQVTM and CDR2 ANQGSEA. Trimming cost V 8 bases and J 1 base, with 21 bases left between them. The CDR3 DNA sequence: TGCAGCACTGCGGGTGCGGGTGTTCTGTCCTACAATGAGCAGTTCTTC. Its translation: CSTAGAGVLSYNEQFF.

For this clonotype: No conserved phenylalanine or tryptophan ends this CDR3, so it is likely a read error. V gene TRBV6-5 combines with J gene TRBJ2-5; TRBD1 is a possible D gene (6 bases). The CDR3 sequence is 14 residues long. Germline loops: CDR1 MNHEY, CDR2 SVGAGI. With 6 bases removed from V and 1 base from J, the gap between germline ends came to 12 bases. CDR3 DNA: TGTGCCAGCAGCCGGACAGAAACCCAAGAGACCCAGTACTCC. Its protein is CASSRTETQETQYS.

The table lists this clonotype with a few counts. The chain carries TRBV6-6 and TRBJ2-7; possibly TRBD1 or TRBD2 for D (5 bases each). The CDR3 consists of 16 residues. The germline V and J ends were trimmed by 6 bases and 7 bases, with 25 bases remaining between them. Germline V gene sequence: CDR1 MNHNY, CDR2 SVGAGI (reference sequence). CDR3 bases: TGTGCCAGCAGCCCCCCACAACCGGGACCGGGTGGGGAGCAGTACTTC. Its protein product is CASSPPQPGPGGEQYF.

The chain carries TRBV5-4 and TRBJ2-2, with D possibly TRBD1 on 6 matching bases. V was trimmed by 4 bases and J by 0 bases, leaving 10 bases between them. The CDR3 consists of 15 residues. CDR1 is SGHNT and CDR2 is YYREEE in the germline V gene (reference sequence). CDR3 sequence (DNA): TGTGCCAGCAGCACAGGACAGCCGAACACCGGGGAGCTGTTTTTT. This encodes CASSTGQPNTGELFF.

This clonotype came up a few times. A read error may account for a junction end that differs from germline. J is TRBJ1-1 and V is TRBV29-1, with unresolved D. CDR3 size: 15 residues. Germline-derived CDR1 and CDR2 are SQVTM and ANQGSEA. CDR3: CSGDFSGNMNIEAFF. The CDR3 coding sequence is TGCAGCGGGGATTTCTCGGGGAACATGAACATTGAAGCTTTCTTT.

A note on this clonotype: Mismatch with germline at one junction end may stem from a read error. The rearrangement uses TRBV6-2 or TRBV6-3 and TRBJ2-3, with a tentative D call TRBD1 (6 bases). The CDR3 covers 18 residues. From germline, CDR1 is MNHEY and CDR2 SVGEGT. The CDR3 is CASSFSGDNLLDTDTKYF. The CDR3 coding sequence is TGTGCCAGCAGTTTCAGTGGGGACAATCTCCTTGACACAGATACGAAGTATTTT.

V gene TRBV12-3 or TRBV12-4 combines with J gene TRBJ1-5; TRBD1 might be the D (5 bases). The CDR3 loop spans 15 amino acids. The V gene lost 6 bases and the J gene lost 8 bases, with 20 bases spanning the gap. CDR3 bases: TGTGCCAGCAGGGTGACAGATGGGGTAGGGGAGCCCCAGCATTTT. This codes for CASRVTDGVGEPQHF.

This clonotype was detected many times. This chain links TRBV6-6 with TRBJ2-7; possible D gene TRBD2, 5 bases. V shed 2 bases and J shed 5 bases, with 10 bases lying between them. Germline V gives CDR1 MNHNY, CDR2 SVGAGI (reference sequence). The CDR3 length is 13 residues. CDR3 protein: CASSYGGSHEQYF. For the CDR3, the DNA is TGTGCCAGCAGTTACGGAGGTTCCCACGAGCAGTACTTC.